The entry that follows covers one TCR beta chain sequence. This sample stems from a study of blood T cell repertoires in COVID-19. Across the whole study: The United States, Italy and Spain provided the acute and convalescent COVID-19 samples. Nucleic acid was either cDNA or gDNA, and it came from T cells, B-cell-depleted T cells, or PBMCs.

Trimming stripped 3 bases from V and 1 base from J, with 10 bases between. Germline CDR1 reads DFQATT; CDR2 reads SNEGSKA (reference sequence). The length of the CDR3 is 14 residues. In the original processing: Amplification of reference gene primers provided the estimated nucleated cell counts. Data came from immunoSEQ multiplex PCR; TCRdb stores just in-frame clones and leaves some out. V, J and clone size reflect that table, while D and trimming were determined from the DNA. In the table there are under 200,000 clones, 70% to 90% of which are singletons. Sequences were obtained from peripheral blood. The clonotype comes from a woman in her sixties with COVID-19, enrolled during active disease. The V gene is TRBV20-1, the J gene TRBJ1-3; possible D gene TRBD1, 5 bases. The CDR3 sequence is CSASRGFSGNTIYF. CDR3 sequence (DNA): TGCAGTGCTAGTCGGGGGTTTTCTGGAAACACCATATATTTT.